The 20 T cell receptor beta chains listed next were all sequenced from one sample in a study of blood T cell repertoires in COVID-19. Sequencing used immunoSEQ multiplex PCR; TCRdb keeps in-frame clones, though not all of them. The sample records hundreds of thousands of clones, roughly nine tenths being singletons. Sequencing was done on a sample of PBMCs or T cells enriched from blood (not recorded which). The receptors shown here come from a man in his sixties who had recovered from COVID-19.

The chain joins TRBV9 to TRBJ2-2; TRBD1 aligns across 9 bases. V shed 5 bases and J 7 bases; nucleotides not matched to a gene: 6. Germline V gene data show CDR1 as SGDLS and CDR2 as YYNGEE. This CDR3 spans 14 amino acids. CDR3 amino acids: CASSLTGGVGELFF. The CDR3 DNA follows: TGTGCCAGCAGTCTTACAGGGGGCGTCGGGGAGCTGTTTTTT.

The V and J genes are TRBV19 and TRBJ2-7; tentatively, D is TRBD1 (6 bases). The V and J ends lost 5 bases and 2 bases respectively, with 13 bases between them. Per the germline V gene, CDR1 is LNHDA and CDR2 is SQIVND (reference sequence). The CDR3 has 14 amino acids. CDR3 bases: TGTGCCAGTAGTCTCGTGACAGGACCCTACGAGCAGTACTTC. It yields the protein CASSLVTGPYEQYF.

The chain carries TRBV3-1 (or the pseudogene TRBV3-2) and TRBJ2-1, with TRBD2 matching 7 bases. CDR3 length: 16 amino acids. V lost 1 base to trimming and J lost 7 bases; unmatched junction nucleotides: 10. Germline CDR1 and CDR2: LGHDT and YNNKEL (reference sequence). The CDR3 region has the DNA TGTGCCAGCAGCCAAGTCGGAGCGGGAAGAGGAAATGAGCAGTTCTTC. Translation gives CASSQVGAGRGNEQFF.

This chain connects TRBV19 to TRBJ2-4; 8 bases map to TRBD1. The trim removed 1 base at V and 0 bases at J, leaving 5 bases unmatched. The CDR3 has 17 amino acids. The V gene's germline CDR1 is LNHDA and CDR2 SQIVND (reference sequence). The CDR3 region is CASSIGGQGLAKNIQYF. The DNA of the CDR3 is TGTGCCAGTAGTATAGGCGGACAGGGTTTAGCCAAAAACATTCAGTACTTC.

This chain joins TRBV2 and TRBJ2-7; tentatively, D is TRBD1 (6 bases). V was cut by 1 base and J by 9 bases, with 10 bases left in between. The CDR3 totals 12 residues. CDR1 and CDR2 (germline): SNHLY, FYNNEI. CDR3 protein: CASSEVRTAQYF. The CDR3 nucleotides read TGTGCCAGCAGTGAAGTGAGGACAGCGCAGTACTTC.

The chain uses TRBV6-5 and TRBJ2-1; 7 bases agree with TRBD2. CDR3 length: 16 residues. The germline V gene encodes CDR1 MNHEY and CDR2 SVGAGI. V trimming: 4 bases; J trimming: 3 bases; junction bases outside the gene matches: 9. Here the CDR3 DNA reads TGTGCCAGCAGTTCCCTAGGGGAGGGTGTCTACAATGAGCAGTTCTTC. It codes for CASSSLGEGVYNEQFF.

The chain is built from TRBV13 and TRBJ2-5; TRBD2 is a possible D gene (5 bases). The V end lost 2 bases, the J end lost 5 bases, and 15 bases lay between the germline ends. The CDR3 covers 15 residues. From germline, CDR1 is PRHDT and CDR2 FYEKMQ (reference sequence). CDR3 DNA sequence: TGTGCCAGCAGCTTATTGAAGGGCCCGGGGGAGACCCAGTACTTC. Its translation is CASSLLKGPGETQYF.

This chain uses TRBV19 with TRBJ1-2; D gene ambiguous. CDR3 size: 9 residues. Germline V gene lookup returns CDR1 LNHDA and CDR2 SQIVND (reference sequence). Here the CDR3 reads CRGVGGYTF. The CDR3 DNA reads as TGTAGAGGTGTCGGTGGCTACACCTTC.

The chain joins TRBV19 to TRBJ1-6, with D uncertain. This CDR3 is built from 16 residues. Germline loops: CDR1 LNHDA, CDR2 SQIVND (reference sequence). With 7 bases removed from V and 6 bases from J, the gap between germline ends came to 19 bases. CDR3 protein: CASTKSAGQVNSPLHF. CDR3 in DNA: TGTGCCAGTACCAAATCCGCGGGCCAAGTTAATTCACCCCTCCACTTT.

This sequence joins TRBV28 and TRBJ2-3; 11 bases are shared with TRBD1. This CDR3 is built from 16 residues. Looked up from germline, CDR1 is MDHEN and CDR2 is SYDVKM. The ends lost 8 bases at V and 6 bases at J; junction bases unmatched: 13. CDR3 DNA: TGTGCCAGCGCCGCACCAGGACAGGGGGCCCGGGATACGCAGTATTTT. It codes for CASAAPGQGARDTQYF.

This sequence joins TRBV30 and TRBJ1-2; D remains unclear. CDR1 and CDR2 (germline): GTSNPN, SVGIG (reference sequence). The CDR3 length is 14 residues. V was cut by 4 bases and J by 0 bases, with 12 bases left in between. CDR3 region: CAWNKLNSNYGYTF. CDR3 DNA sequence: TGTGCCTGGAATAAGCTAAACTCTAACTATGGCTACACCTTC.

As DNA, the CDR3 is TGTGCCAGCAGCCCATCGGATAGCGGGAAATACGGCAATGAGCAGTTCTTC. The encoded protein is CASSPSDSGKYGNEQFF. J is TRBJ2-1 and V is TRBV9, with 8 bases matching TRBD2. CDR1 and CDR2 (germline): SGDLS, YYNGEE. The V and J ends lost 4 bases and 6 bases, in that order; junction bases with no gene match: 15. This CDR3 spans 17 amino acids.

The V gene is TRBV18, the J gene TRBJ2-3; 8 positions match TRBD2. CDR1 is KGHSH and CDR2 is LQKENI in the germline V gene. The CDR3 totals 16 residues. V lost 3 bases to trimming and J lost 4 bases; unmatched junction nucleotides: 9. DNA for the CDR3: TGTGCCAGCTCACCCCCCTCCGGGGGGGCCGCAGATACGCAGTATTTT. Translating gives CASSPPSGGAADTQYF.

The V and J genes are TRBV15 and TRBJ2-5, with 12 positions matching TRBD1. V lost 3 bases to trimming and J lost 5 bases; unmatched junction nucleotides: 7. The CDR3 consists of 16 residues. Germline CDR1 is LNHNV and CDR2 is YYDKDF (reference sequence). CDR3 sequence: CATSRQGQGAEETQYF. The CDR3 bases are TGTGCCACCAGCAGGCAGGGACAGGGGGCAGAGGAGACCCAGTACTTC.

The rearrangement joins TRBV11-3 to TRBJ2-1, with 8 positions matching TRBD2. CDR3 length: 15 residues. From germline, CDR1 is SGHNT and CDR2 YENEEA. Trimming took 2 bases from V and 3 from J; bases not matched to a gene: 3. The CDR3 reads CASSLRTSHYNEQFF. Here the CDR3 DNA reads TGTGCCAGCAGCTTAAGGACTAGCCACTACAATGAGCAGTTCTTC.

The V and J genes are TRBV24-1 and TRBJ2-7; 7 bases are shared with TRBD1. Unmatched junction bases numbered 9, after V lost 3 bases and J lost 5 bases. Germline values: CDR1 KGHDR, CDR2 SFDVKD. The CDR3 is 15 residues long. CDR3 sequence: CATSDPRGQPNEQYF. CDR3 DNA: TGTGCCACCAGTGATCCTAGGGGACAGCCGAACGAGCAGTACTTC.

The gene calls are TRBV24-1 and TRBJ2-1; 7 nucleotides align to TRBD2. The germline CDR1 and CDR2 sequences are KGHDR and SFDVKD. This CDR3 spans 16 amino acids. V shed 4 bases and J 0 bases; nucleotides not matched to a gene: 5. CDR3 amino acids: CATSEVSGLSYNEQFF. The CDR3 DNA reads as TGTGCCACCAGTGAGGTTAGCGGGCTCTCCTACAATGAGCAGTTCTTC.

About this clone itself: Other DNA sequences in the sample encode the same CDR3. The chain is built from TRBV6-5 and TRBJ1-2; 10 positions agree with TRBD1. The CDR3 spans 13 residues. Looked up from germline, CDR1 is MNHEY and CDR2 is SVGAGI. Trimming removed 6 bases from V and 5 bases from J; junction bases left unmatched: 3. The CDR3 nucleotides are TGTGCCAGCAGCCGGGGACAGGGGTATGGCTACACCTTC. Protein: CASSRGQGYGYTF.

The V and J genes are TRBV5-4 and TRBJ1-2; 7 bases align to TRBD1. J was trimmed by 7 bases and V by 0 bases; bases with no gene match: 3. The CDR3 totals 13 residues. Germline CDR1 reads SGHNT; CDR2 reads YYREEE (reference sequence). The chain's CDR3 is CASSLVSGGGYTF. The CDR3 nucleotides read TGTGCCAGCAGCTTGGTGTCAGGGGGTGGCTACACCTTC.

The chain employs TRBV6-5 and TRBJ2-5, with 10 bases identical to TRBD2. In germline, CDR1 is MNHEY, CDR2 SVGAGI. The CDR3 consists of 15 residues. V dropped 5 bases and J dropped 0; count of bases not matched to a gene: 3. The CDR3 sequence is CASSQREGYQETQYF. CDR3 in DNA: TGTGCCAGCAGTCAGCGGGAGGGGTACCAAGAGACCCAGTACTTC.